Listed below are T cell receptor beta chains from one sample, sequenced in a study of blood T cell repertoires in COVID-19. Only in-frame clones appear in the TCRdb table, and some are missing; sequencing was by immunoSEQ multiplex PCR. Counted here are some 250,000 clones, 86% occurring once; the ten biggest clones make up approximately 12%. Sequencing was done on a sample of peripheral blood. Receptors originate from a woman in her twenties or thirties with COVID-19, enrolled during active disease. Each CDR3 is given with its conserved first and last residue. A D gene is named only where the DNA matches it firmly. Expanded clones are given a class, and other clones once, few, many or no size at all.

v_call: TRBV9; clone_size: -; j_call: TRBJ2-2; d_call: -; cdr3_nt: TGTGCCAGCAGCGTAGTTCCCCGGGTGTCAGCGAACACCGGGGAGCTGTTTTTT; cdr3_aa: CASSVVPRVSANTGELFF
v_call: TRBV4-1; clone_size: many; j_call: TRBJ2-2; d_call: TRBD1; cdr3_nt: TGCGCCAGCAGCCAAGATTGGGGGACAGGGGGTTTCGGGGAGCTGTTTTTT; cdr3_aa: CASSQDWGTGGFGELFF
v_call: TRBV7-9; clone_size: -; j_call: TRBJ2-3; d_call: TRBD2; cdr3_nt: TGTGCCATATCGCGGACTAGCGGGGGGCTCCCCTCCGATACGCAGTATTTT; cdr3_aa: CAISRTSGGLPSDTQYF
v_call: TRBV21-1; clone_size: -; j_call: TRBJ1-4; d_call: -; cdr3_nt: TGTGCCAGCAGCAATGGACAGTTGAGAGGGAATGAAAAACTGTTTTTT; cdr3_aa: CASSNGQLRGNEKLFF
v_call: TRBV7-9; clone_size: -; j_call: TRBJ1-1; d_call: -; cdr3_nt: TGTGCCAGCAGCTTACAGGGAAACACTGAAGCTTTCTTT; cdr3_aa: CASSLQGNTEAFF
v_call: TRBV28; clone_size: -; j_call: TRBJ2-1; d_call: TRBD1; cdr3_nt: TGTGCCAGCAGCTGGCGGGACAGGGAAGTCAATGAGCAGTTCTTC; cdr3_aa: CASSWRDREVNEQFF
v_call: TRBV28; clone_size: -; j_call: TRBJ1-5; d_call: TRBD1; cdr3_nt: TGTGCCAGCAGCTTGACAGGGGCCCGAAATCAGCCCCAGCATTTT; cdr3_aa: CASSLTGARNQPQHF
v_call: TRBV4-1; clone_size: -; j_call: TRBJ2-5; d_call: TRBD1; cdr3_nt: TGCGCCAGCAGCCCTGGCTTAGGGGGCGGGGAGACCCAGTACTTC; cdr3_aa: CASSPGLGGGETQYF
v_call: TRBV6-5; clone_size: -; j_call: TRBJ1-2; d_call: TRBD1; cdr3_nt: TGTGCCAGCAGTACCGCAGGGGGCGCTTGGGGCTACACCTTC; cdr3_aa: CASSTAGGAWGYTF
v_call: TRBV28; clone_size: -; j_call: TRBJ1-5; d_call: TRBD1; cdr3_nt: TGTGCCAGCAGTTCCTGGGACAGTTTCCAGCATTTT; cdr3_aa: CASSSWDSFQHF
v_call: TRBV28; clone_size: few; j_call: TRBJ1-1; d_call: -; cdr3_nt: TGTGCCAGCAGTTTAAGGGGGATGAACACTGAAGCTTTCTTT; cdr3_aa: CASSLRGMNTEAFF
v_call: TRBV6-1; clone_size: -; j_call: TRBJ2-1; d_call: -; cdr3_nt: TGTGCCAGCAGTGGGGGGGGCGCGGGGTGGAACAACAATGAGCAGTTCTTC; cdr3_aa: CASSGGGAGWNNNEQFF
v_call: TRBV5-1; clone_size: -; j_call: TRBJ1-1; d_call: TRBD1; cdr3_nt: TGCGCCAGCAGCCGGGACAGGGCTGAAGCTTTCTTT; cdr3_aa: CASSRDRAEAFF
v_call: TRBV2; clone_size: -; j_call: TRBJ1-2; d_call: -; cdr3_nt: TGTGCCAGACAGCCGCCCACTGGAGGGAGGGACTATGGCTACACCTTC; cdr3_aa: CARQPPTGGRDYGYTF
v_call: TRBV11-2; clone_size: -; j_call: TRBJ2-7; d_call: -; cdr3_nt: TGTGCCAGCAGCCACCTCCCCGGGGACGAGCAGTACTTC; cdr3_aa: CASSHLPGDEQYF
v_call: TRBV3-1/TRBV3-2; clone_size: -; j_call: TRBJ1-1; d_call: -; cdr3_nt: TGTGCCAGCAGCCGACAGGTTGTGAACACTGAAGCTTTCTTT; cdr3_aa: CASSRQVVNTEAFF
v_call: TRBV3-1/TRBV3-2; clone_size: few; j_call: TRBJ1-3; d_call: -; cdr3_nt: TGTGCCAGCACCCTGGGCACAGGGAGCTCTGGAAACACCATATATTTT; cdr3_aa: CASTLGTGSSGNTIYF
v_call: TRBV19; clone_size: -; j_call: TRBJ2-1; d_call: -; cdr3_nt: TGTGCCAGTAGTATTTTGGCAGGACTCTACAATGAGCAGTTCTTC; cdr3_aa: CASSILAGLYNEQFF
v_call: TRBV30; clone_size: -; j_call: TRBJ1-2; d_call: TRBD1; cdr3_nt: TGTGCCTGGAGGGCAGGGGGCGGATATGGCTACACCTTC; cdr3_aa: CAWRAGGGYGYTF
v_call: TRBV4-2; clone_size: -; j_call: TRBJ2-7; d_call: TRBD2; cdr3_nt: TGTGCCAGCAGCCAAGTTTATCGGAGCGGGGGGCTCTACGAGCAGTACTTC; cdr3_aa: CASSQVYRSGGLYEQYF
v_call: TRBV3-1/TRBV3-2; clone_size: few; j_call: TRBJ1-1; d_call: -; cdr3_nt: TGTGCCAGCAGCCGGGGGTTGGGACTCTCATCAGCTGAAGCTTTCTTT; cdr3_aa: CASSRGLGLSSAEAFF
v_call: TRBV4-2; clone_size: -; j_call: TRBJ2-7; d_call: -; cdr3_nt: TGTGCCAGCAGCCAAGAACTCGGGTATGCTTACGAGCAGTACTTC; cdr3_aa: CASSQELGYAYEQYF
v_call: TRBV7-2; clone_size: -; j_call: TRBJ2-3; d_call: -; cdr3_nt: TGTGCCAGCAGCTTAGTACTTTTGGTCGATACGCAGTATTTT; cdr3_aa: CASSLVLLVDTQYF
v_call: TRBV10-2; clone_size: -; j_call: TRBJ2-3; d_call: -; cdr3_nt: TGCGCCATCGGTAGGATCGGGAGCACAGATACGCAGTATTTT; cdr3_aa: CAIGRIGSTDTQYF
v_call: TRBV5-1; clone_size: -; j_call: TRBJ2-7; d_call: -; cdr3_nt: TGCGCCAGCAGCTCCGGGACTTATCCCTACGAGCAGTACTTC; cdr3_aa: CASSSGTYPYEQYF
v_call: TRBV4-1; clone_size: -; j_call: TRBJ1-1; d_call: -; cdr3_nt: TGCGTCAGCAGCCATGAACCCGGGACACCTAATGAAGCTTTCTTT; cdr3_aa: CVSSHEPGTPNEAFF